One sample yielded the 30 T cell receptor beta chains listed below, sequenced in a study of cytomegalovirus exposure and HLA in healthy donors. The assay was immunoSEQ multiplex PCR, and TCRdb's table has in-frame clones only and misses some. The sample has tens of thousands of clones, 90% to 95% seen once. The sample comprised PBMCs. All receptors derive from a woman aged 30 to 39 in good health and CMV-seropositive.

The chain employs TRBV7-3 and TRBJ2-3, with 14 bases matching TRBD2. After removal of 1 base from V and 4 bases from J, the junction contained 7 bases not matched to a gene. The CDR3 extends over 18 amino acids. Germline V lookup: CDR1 SGHTA, CDR2 FQGTGA. CDR3: CASSLMGLAGEGPDTQYF. As DNA, the CDR3 is TGTGCCAGCAGCTTAATGGGACTAGCGGGAGAAGGCCCAGATACGCAGTATTTT.

The rearrangement links TRBV30 to TRBJ2-1; D uncertain. The V end was cut by 4 bases, the J end by 7 bases, with 11 bases between. Germline CDR1 is GTSNPN and CDR2 is SVGIG (reference sequence). The CDR3 extends over 12 amino acids. The CDR3 nucleotides read TGTGCCTGGACTAATACCAGGAATGAGCAGTTCTTC. Protein sequence: CAWTNTRNEQFF.

Here the CDR3 reads CASCSVSGANVLTF. CDR3 sequence (DNA): TGTGCCAGCTGCAGCGTTTCTGGGGCCAACGTCCTGACTTTC. This chain links TRBV6-1 with TRBJ2-6; D gene uncertain. The length of the CDR3 is 14 residues. V lost 8 bases and J lost 1, with 9 bases in between. Germline CDR1 MNHNS, CDR2 SASEGT.

The chain recombines TRBV11-2 with TRBJ2-2; 8 bases fit TRBD1. V shed 1 base, J shed 1 base, and the junction held 11 bases outside the gene matches. Germline values: CDR1 SGHAT, CDR2 FQNNGV. The CDR3 length is 19 residues. CDR3 region: CASSLGTGLGFGNTGELFF. CDR3 nucleotides: TGTGCCAGCAGCTTAGGGACAGGGTTGGGATTTGGGAACACCGGGGAGCTGTTTTTT. Drawing the rest from reference TRBV11-2 and TRBJ2-2, the complete variable domain is EAGVAQSPRYKIIEKRQSVAFWCNPISGHATLYWYQQILGQGPKLLIQFQNNGVVDDSQLPKDRFSAERLKGVDSTLKIQPAKLEDSAVYLCASSLGTGLGFGNTGELFFGEGSRLTVL.

The chain combines TRBV12-2 with TRBJ2-2; the table names TRBD2, a call not compared with the DNA. TRBV12-2 is a known pseudogene. This CDR3 has 16 residues. CDR3 region: CASRLDAGVGTGELFF. DNA of the CDR3: TGTGCAAGTCGCTTAGATGCGGGAGTTGGGACCGGGGAGCTGTTTTTT.

J is TRBJ1-5 and V is TRBV10-3; 7 nucleotides align to TRBD1. The CDR3 has 16 amino acids. V dropped 3 bases and J dropped 0; count of bases not matched to a gene: 5. In germline, CDR1 is ENHRY, CDR2 SYGVKD. The CDR3 nucleotides read TGTGCCATCAGTGATGGGGACAGAAATAGCAATCAGCCCCAGCATTTT. It yields the protein CAISDGDRNSNQPQHF.

The V call is TRBV19, the J call TRBJ2-1, with 8 bases lining up with TRBD2. Trimming at V came to 3 bases and at J to 8 bases, leaving 6 bases not matched to a gene. In germline, CDR1 is LNHDA, CDR2 SQIVND (reference sequence). This CDR3 comprises 14 residues. The CDR3 sequence is CASSIILAGHEQFF. For the CDR3, the DNA is TGTGCCAGTAGTATCATCCTAGCGGGCCATGAGCAGTTCTTC.

The chain joins TRBV4-1 to TRBJ2-7; D is unclear. Trimming pared 5 bases from V and 2 bases from J, leaving 19 bases between. There are 16 residues in the CDR3. The germline CDR1 and CDR2 sequences are MGHRA and YSYEKL. The CDR3 is CASSSKPSFPTYEQYF. CDR3 coding DNA: TGCGCCAGCAGCTCCAAGCCGAGCTTCCCAACCTACGAGCAGTACTTC.

The chain carries TRBV11-2 and TRBJ2-1, with D tentatively TRBD2 (5 bases). Trimming removed 0 bases at V and 8 bases at J, with 11 bases between. Per germline, CDR1 SGHAT and CDR2 FQNNGV. This CDR3 contains 14 residues. CDR3 sequence reads: CASSLEHRGHEQFF. Here the CDR3 DNA reads TGTGCCAGCAGCTTAGAGCACCGCGGGCATGAGCAGTTCTTC.

This clone was seen only once. The V call is TRBV6-6, the J call TRBJ2-7; TRBD1 is a possible D gene (5 bases). V lost 8 bases to trimming and J lost 4 bases, with 12 bases between them. This CDR3 has 12 residues. CDR1 and CDR2 from the germline V gene are MNHNY and SVGAGI (reference sequence). CDR3 sequence: CASGRVIYEQYF. In DNA form, the CDR3 reads TGTGCCAGCGGCAGGGTAATTTACGAGCAGTACTTC.

This rearrangement joins TRBV19 to TRBJ2-1; 7 bases are shared with TRBD2. The germline CDR1 and CDR2 sequences are LNHDA and SQIVND (reference sequence). Trimming at V came to 3 bases and at J to 11 bases, leaving 7 bases not matched to a gene. The CDR3 runs 13 residues. CDR3 region: CASSIRGDRQQFF. As DNA, the CDR3 is TGTGCCAGTAGTATTCGGGGGGATCGCCAGCAGTTCTTC. The complete variable domain, with remaining parts taken from reference TRBV19 and TRBJ2-1, reads DGGITQSPKYLFRKEGQNVTLSCEQNLNHDAMYWYRQDPGQGLRLIYYSQIVNDFQKGDIAEGYSVSREKKESFPLTVTSAQKNPTAFYLCASSIRGDRQQFFGPGTRLTVL.

This chain links TRBV5-1 with TRBJ2-1, with a tentative D call TRBD2 (5 bases). The V end lost 9 bases, the J end lost 2 bases, and 6 bases lay between the germline ends. The germline V gene has CDR1 SGHRS and CDR2 YFSETQ. This CDR3 contains 11 residues. The CDR3 sequence: CATGTYNEQFF. In DNA form, the CDR3 reads TGCGCCACGGGGACCTACAATGAGCAGTTCTTC.

V and J are TRBV18 and TRBJ1-2, with a possible D match to TRBD1 (5 bases). This CDR3 contains 15 residues. With 4 bases removed from V and 0 bases from J, the gap between germline ends came to 12 bases. Germline-derived CDR1 and CDR2 are KGHSH and LQKENI. The DNA for the CDR3 is TGTGCCAGCTCACTCCAACAGACAGCTAACTATGGCTACACCTTC. Translating it yields CASSLQQTANYGYTF.

The rearrangement joins TRBV4-3 to TRBJ1-1; TRBD1 is a possible D gene (6 bases). CDR3 size: 14 residues. CDR1 is LGHNA, CDR2 YSLEER, per germline. The V end lost 4 bases, the J end lost 2 bases, and 11 bases lay between the germline ends. CDR3 DNA sequence: TGCGCCAGCAGCCGAAACAGGGTAAACACTGAAGCTTTCTTT. This sequence encodes CASSRNRVNTEAFF.

This chain joins TRBV27 and TRBJ1-4, with TRBD1 matching 9 bases. Germline CDR1 and CDR2: MNHEY and SMNVEV (reference sequence). This CDR3 region has 15 residues. J gave up 4 bases and V 2 bases, and 2 bases lay outside the gene matches. CDR3 nucleotide sequence: TGTGCCAGCAGTTTAACGACAGGGGGTAATGAAAAACTGTTTTTT. As protein: CASSLTTGGNEKLFF.

This rearrangement joins TRBV23-1 to TRBJ1-5; 9 bases map to TRBD1. TRBV23-1 is an ORF; its function is uncertain. V trimming: 6 bases; J trimming: 1 base; junction bases outside the gene matches: 4. The CDR3 extends over 15 amino acids. The CDR3 sequence is CASRDRGLSNQPQHF. CDR3 nucleotide sequence: TGCGCCAGCAGGGACAGGGGTTTGAGCAATCAGCCCCAGCATTTT.

The V call is TRBV7-9, the J call TRBJ1-1, with D perhaps TRBD1 (5 bases). Trimming removed 5 bases at V and 4 bases at J, with 17 bases between. Germline CDR1 and CDR2: SEHNR and FQNEAQ (reference sequence). This CDR3 region has 15 residues. CDR3 sequence: CASSPPGRGGTEAFF. CDR3 nucleotide sequence: TGTGCCAGCAGCCCGCCGGGGCGCGGGGGCACTGAAGCTTTCTTT.

The chain joins TRBV27 to TRBJ1-5; the match to TRBD1 covers 7 bases. The ends lost 6 bases at V and 2 bases at J; junction bases unmatched: 7. The CDR3 loop spans 15 amino acids. In germline, CDR1 is MNHEY, CDR2 SMNVEV (reference sequence). The DNA for the CDR3 is TGTGCCAGCAGAACATCCAGGGGGGGCAATCAGCCCCAGCATTTT. Amino acid sequence: CASRTSRGGNQPQHF.

This clone showed up just once. The chain links TRBV30 to TRBJ2-7, with a possible D match to TRBD2 (5 bases). V shed 7 bases and J shed 6 bases, with 13 bases lying between them. The V gene's germline CDR1 is GTSNPN and CDR2 SVGIG (reference sequence). The CDR3 spans 11 residues. The DNA of the CDR3 is TGTGCCTTTTTAAGGGAGAGCGAGCAGTACTTC. Translated, it gives CAFLRESEQYF. Combining the CDR3 with reference TRBV30 and TRBJ2-7 gives the whole variable domain SQTIHQWPATLVQPVGSPLSLECTVEGTSNPNLYWYRQAAGRGLQLLFYSVGIGQISSEVPQNLSASRPQDRQFILSSKKLLLSDSGFYLCAFLRESEQYFGPGTRLTVT.

CDR3 in amino acids: CASSSGTSGYNEQFF. DNA of the CDR3: TGTGCCAGCAGTTCAGGGACTAGCGGGTACAATGAGCAGTTCTTC. The rearrangement uses TRBV28 and TRBJ2-1; 12 bases fit TRBD2. Losses at the gene ends were 4 bases for V and 4 bases for J; bases not matched to a gene: 2. CDR1 and CDR2 (germline): MDHEN, SYDVKM. CDR3 length: 15 residues.

The chain links TRBV6-5 to TRBJ1-1, with 7 positions matching TRBD1. Germline CDR1 MNHEY, CDR2 SVGAGI. The CDR3 extends over 14 amino acids. Trimming took 6 bases from V and 2 from J; bases not matched to a gene: 6. This chain's CDR3 is CASSRQGKNTEAFF. The CDR3 bases are TGTGCCAGCAGCCGACAGGGCAAAAACACTGAAGCTTTCTTT.

This clone was found once. The chain uses TRBV28 and TRBJ2-7; 9 nucleotides align to TRBD2. The germline V gene encodes CDR1 MDHEN and CDR2 SYDVKM. Losses at the gene ends were 6 bases for V and 2 bases for J; bases not matched to a gene: 5. The CDR3 has 14 residues. As DNA, the CDR3 is TGTGCCAGCAGCCGCCTAGCGGGGCCCTACGAGCAGTACTTC. Its protein product is CASSRLAGPYEQYF.

The chain couples TRBV11-2 to TRBJ2-2; 8 positions match TRBD1. This CDR3 has 17 residues. Looked up from germline, CDR1 is SGHAT and CDR2 is FQNNGV. The V and J ends lost 3 bases and 1 base, in that order; junction bases with no gene match: 7. The CDR3 here is CASSFRSGGQNTGELFF. Written as DNA, the CDR3 is TGTGCCAGCAGCTTTCGGTCAGGGGGCCAGAACACCGGGGAGCTGTTTTTT. Full variable domain (rest looked up from reference TRBV11-2 and TRBJ2-2): EAGVAQSPRYKIIEKRQSVAFWCNPISGHATLYWYQQILGQGPKLLIQFQNNGVVDDSQLPKDRFSAERLKGVDSTLKIQPAKLEDSAVYLCASSFRSGGQNTGELFFGEGSRLTVL.

The chain joins TRBV29-1 to TRBJ2-3; maybe TRBD2 (8 bases). This CDR3 spans 13 amino acids. Trimming stripped 4 bases from V and 7 bases from J, with 15 bases between. Per germline, CDR1 SQVTM and CDR2 ANQGSEA. DNA of the CDR3: TGCAGCGTTGCGGGGACTAGGGGGCATACGCAGTATTTT. This codes for CSVAGTRGHTQYF.

J is TRBJ2-4 and V is TRBV28; tentative D call: TRBD1 (5 bases). The V gene's germline CDR1 is MDHEN and CDR2 SYDVKM. The V and J ends lost 5 bases and 6 bases respectively, with 17 bases between them. This CDR3 is built from 15 residues. Written as DNA, the CDR3 is TGTGCCAGCAGTCAGGGTTCGGGTTACAGAAACATTCAGTACTTC. This codes for CASSQGSGYRNIQYF.

V gene TRBV19 combines with J gene TRBJ2-1, with 16 nucleotides matching TRBD2. In germline, CDR1 is LNHDA, CDR2 SQIVND (reference sequence). Trimming cost V 6 bases and J 9 bases; bases outside gene matches: 8. The CDR3 is made up of 16 amino acids. Written as DNA, the CDR3 is TGTGCCAGTAGATTCCTCGGGACTAGCGGGGGGGGTGAGCAGTTCTTC. It specifies CASRFLGTSGGGEQFF.

The rearrangement joins TRBV18 to TRBJ1-4, with 7 bases fitting TRBD1. The ends lost 2 bases at V and 11 bases at J; junction bases unmatched: 8. The germline gives CDR1 KGHSH, CDR2 LQKENI. This CDR3 contains 14 residues. The CDR3 coding sequence is TGTGCCAGCTCACCAGAGCCCGGGACAGCTAAACTGTTTTTT. This codes for CASSPEPGTAKLFF.

The V and J genes are TRBV19 and TRBJ2-1; 14 nucleotides line up with TRBD2. This CDR3 is 16 amino acids long. Germline values: CDR1 LNHDA, CDR2 SQIVND (reference sequence). The V and J ends lost 5 bases and 7 bases, in that order; junction bases with no gene match: 7. Here the CDR3 DNA reads TGTGCCAGTAGTCCCTCCGGGACTAGCGGGAGTAATGAGCAGTTCTTC. This encodes CASSPSGTSGSNEQFF.

The chain has TRBV11-3 and TRBJ1-2; 8 bases are a match to TRBD1. Trimming cost V 1 base and J 8 bases; bases outside gene matches: 9. Germline loops: CDR1 SGHNT, CDR2 YENEEA. This CDR3 is 15 amino acids long. CDR3 nucleotides: TGTGCCAGCAGCTTAGGGCCCGACAGGGGAGGCGGCTACACCTTC. Encoded protein: CASSLGPDRGGGYTF.

The gene calls are TRBV7-8 and TRBJ2-7; the D gene is possibly TRBD2 (6 bases). This CDR3 has 15 residues. Per germline, CDR1 SGHVS and CDR2 FQNEAQ. Trimming stripped 3 bases from V and 2 bases from J, with 14 bases between. Written as DNA, the CDR3 is TGTGCCAGCAGCTTGGACTACCCTAGCACCTACGAGCAGTACTTC. Translation gives CASSLDYPSTYEQYF.